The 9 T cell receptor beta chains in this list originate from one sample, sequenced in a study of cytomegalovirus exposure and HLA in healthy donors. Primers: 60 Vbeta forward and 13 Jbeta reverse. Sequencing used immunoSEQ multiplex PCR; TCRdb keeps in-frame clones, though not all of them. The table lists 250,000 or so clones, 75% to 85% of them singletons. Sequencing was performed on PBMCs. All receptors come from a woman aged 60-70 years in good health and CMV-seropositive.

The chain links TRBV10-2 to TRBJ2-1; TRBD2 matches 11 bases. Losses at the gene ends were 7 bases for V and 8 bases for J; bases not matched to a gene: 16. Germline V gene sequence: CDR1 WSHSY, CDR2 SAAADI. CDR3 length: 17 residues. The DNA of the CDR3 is TGCGCCAGCATCGGGGGGGGTAGCGGGAGGGCCGGAGATGAGCAGTTCTTC. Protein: CASIGGGSGRAGDEQFF.

In DNA, the CDR3 is TGTGCCAGTAGTATTGGTAGGGAGAGGCATCAGCCCCAGCATTTT. Protein: CASSIGRERHQPQHF. The J gene is TRBJ1-5, the V gene TRBV19; D gene unclear. The V end lost 3 bases, the J end lost 5 bases, and 14 bases lay between the germline ends. Germline values: CDR1 LNHDA, CDR2 SQIVND (reference sequence). The CDR3 consists of 15 residues.

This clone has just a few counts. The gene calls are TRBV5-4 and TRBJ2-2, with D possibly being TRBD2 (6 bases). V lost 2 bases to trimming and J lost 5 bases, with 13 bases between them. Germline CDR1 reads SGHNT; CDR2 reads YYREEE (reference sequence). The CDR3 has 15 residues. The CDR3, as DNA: TGTGCCAGCAGCTTAGGAGGGATAAGTACCGGGGAGCTGTTTTTT. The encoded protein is CASSLGGISTGELFF. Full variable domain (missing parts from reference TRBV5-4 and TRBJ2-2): ETGVTQSPTHLIKTRGQQVTLRCSSQSGHNTVSWYQQALGQGPQFIFQYYREEENGRGNFPPRFSGLQFPNYSSELNVNALELDDSALYLCASSLGGISTGELFFGEGSRLTVL.

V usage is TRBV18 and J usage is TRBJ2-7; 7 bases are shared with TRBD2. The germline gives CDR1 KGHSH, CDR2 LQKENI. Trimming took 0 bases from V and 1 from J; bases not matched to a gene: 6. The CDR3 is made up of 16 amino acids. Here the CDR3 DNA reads TGTGCCAGCTCACCACCGGGAGCGGGAACGTCCTACGAGCAGTACTTC. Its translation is CASSPPGAGTSYEQYF.

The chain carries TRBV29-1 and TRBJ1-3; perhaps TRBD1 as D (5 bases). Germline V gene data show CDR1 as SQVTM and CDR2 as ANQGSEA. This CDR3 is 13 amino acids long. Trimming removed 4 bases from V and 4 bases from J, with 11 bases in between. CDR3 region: CSVVGEEGNTIYF. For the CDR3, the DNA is TGCAGCGTTGTAGGGGAAGAAGGAAACACCATATATTTT.

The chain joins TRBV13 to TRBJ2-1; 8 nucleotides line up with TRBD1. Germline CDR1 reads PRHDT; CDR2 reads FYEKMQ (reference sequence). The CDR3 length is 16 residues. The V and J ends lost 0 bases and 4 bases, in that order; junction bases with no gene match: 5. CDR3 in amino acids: CASSLGSGGWYNEQFF. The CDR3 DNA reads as TGTGCCAGCAGCTTAGGGTCAGGGGGCTGGTACAATGAGCAGTTCTTC. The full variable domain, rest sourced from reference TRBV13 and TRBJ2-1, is AAGVIQSPRHLIKEKRETATLKCYPIPRHDTVYWYQQGPGQDPQFLISFYEKMQSDKGSIPDRFSAQQFSDYHSELNMSSLELGDSALYFCASSLGSGGWYNEQFFGPGTRLTVL.

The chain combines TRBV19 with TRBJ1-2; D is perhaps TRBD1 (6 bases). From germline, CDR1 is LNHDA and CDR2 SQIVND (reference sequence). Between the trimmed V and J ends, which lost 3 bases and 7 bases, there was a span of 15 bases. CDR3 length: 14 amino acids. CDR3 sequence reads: CASSMAQQGFGYTF. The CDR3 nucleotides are TGTGCCAGTAGTATGGCCCAACAGGGTTTTGGCTACACCTTC.

The CDR3 DNA reads as TGTGCCAGCAGTGAACTAGCGGGAGCGTTGGATACGCAGTATTTT. It specifies CASSELAGALDTQYF. This chain joins TRBV2 and TRBJ2-3; TRBD2 agrees at 10 bases. Unmatched junction bases numbered 5, after V lost 2 bases and J lost 6 bases. The CDR3 loop spans 15 amino acids. CDR1 and CDR2 from the germline V gene are SNHLY and FYNNEI. The full variable domain, in which reference TRBV2 and TRBJ2-3 provide the parts outside the CDR3, is EPEVTQTPSHQVTQMGQEVILRCVPISNHLYFYWYRQILGQKVEFLVSFYNNEISEKSEIFDDQFSVERPDGSNFTLKIRSTKLEDSAMYFCASSELAGALDTQYFGPGTRLTVL.

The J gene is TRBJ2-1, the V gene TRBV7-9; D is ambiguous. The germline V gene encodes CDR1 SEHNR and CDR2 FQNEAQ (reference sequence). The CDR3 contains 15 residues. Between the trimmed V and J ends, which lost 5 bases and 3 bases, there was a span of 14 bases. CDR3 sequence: CASSARRYFYNEQFF. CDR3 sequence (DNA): TGTGCCAGCAGCGCCCGCAGGTATTTCTACAATGAGCAGTTCTTC.